The 2 T cell receptor beta chains below were found in one sample sequenced in a study of vaccination effects on CD4 cells after COVID-19. Their recognized antigens are unknown. Clones were sequenced by immunoSEQ multiplex PCR, and TCRdb holds only the in-frame ones, with some missing. The repertoire holds more than 13,000 clones, approximately 83% seen once, with under 30% in the top ten. ViraFEST used viral peptide pools to expand antigen-specific CD4+ T cells before sequencing. Following culture for roughly 10 days, CD4+ T cells were isolated. From March to December 2020, the person had a SARS-CoV-2 infection that was confirmed by PCR. Either the mRNA-1273 or the BNT162b2 vaccine was given to participants as two doses. Sequencing used CD4+ T cells from PBMCs cultured with HCoV-NL63 spike peptides, obtained after COVID-19 vaccination. These receptors all come from a human donor who had a prior SARS-CoV-2 infection.

This clone has more than one count but fewer than ten. The rearrangement joins TRBV7-9 to TRBJ2-2; 10 nucleotides align to TRBD2. Germline CDR1 and CDR2: SEHNR and FQNEAQ (reference sequence). The CDR3 spans 19 residues. With V trimmed by 6 bases and J by 0 bases, 13 bases remained unmatched. The CDR3 here is CASRVAGGGVRANTGELFF. In nucleotides, the CDR3 is TGTGCCAGCAGAGTAGCGGGAGGTGGCGTGCGGGCGAACACCGGGGAGCTGTTTTTT.

The chain is built from TRBV24-1 and TRBJ1-2; 9 nucleotides agree with TRBD1. CDR1 is KGHDR and CDR2 is SFDVKD in the germline V gene. CDR3 length equals 17 residues. Unmatched junction bases numbered 8, after V lost 2 bases and J lost 2 bases. The CDR3 protein is CATSDYSPGTGNYGYTF. The CDR3 DNA is TGTGCCACCAGTGATTACAGTCCCGGGACAGGGAACTATGGCTACACCTTC.